Many counts were recorded for the clone carrying this T cell receptor (beta chain). Its antigen is as yet unknown. Library preparation (for TCRbeta) was performed with unique molecular identifiers. TCRdb reanalysed the PCR reads using MiXCR and keeps one entry per CDR3 protein. The repertoire holds fewer than 550,000 distinct CDR3 sequences, with roughly 15% as singletons. The entry originates in a study of T-cell reconstitution after alpha-beta-depleted transplantation in children. Study outcomes and limitations: It was newly produced T cells that mostly accounted for T-cell counts and diversity one year after transplant.

V lost 3 bases to trimming and J lost 2 bases, with 7 bases between them. Germline CDR1 and CDR2: SGHTA and FQGNSA. The CDR3 spans 13 residues. Sequences were derived from PBMCs, mostly from graft donor cells, sampled 360 days after TCRalphabeta/CD19-depleted stem cell transplant. This chain uses TRBV7-2 with TRBJ1-1; D call uncertain. The TCR sequence derives from a boy younger than two who had a stem cell transplant for Wiskott-Aldrich syndrome, so the T cells may come from the graft donor. CDR3 amino acids: CASSFPFNTEAFF. The CDR3 coding sequence is TGTGCCAGCAGCTTCCCCTTTAACACTGAAGCTTTCTTT.